The T cell receptor beta chain described here comes from a study of PD-L1 blockade in urothelial cancer. For the study at large: Patients' histories included 0 to 3 prior chemotherapy regimens. The authors examined blood 3 weeks (second dose) and 6 weeks after treatment start.

Libraries were prepared by immunoSEQ multiplex PCR; TCRdb keeps only in-frame clonotypes and omits some of them. The sample includes under 120,000 clones, about 85% seen only once; the top ten take 2.4%. This clone was seen a handful of times. Germline CDR1 is SGHDN and CDR2 is FVKESK. V was trimmed by 1 base and J by 4 bases, leaving 13 bases between them. The CDR3 runs 15 residues. V gene TRBV14 combines with J gene TRBJ1-2; D is unclear. The sequence was collected from a man aged 45 to 65 with urothelial cancer. The specimen comprised PBMCs, sampled around atezolizumab (anti-PD-L1) treatment. The CDR3 spells CASSQGFLPRYGYTF. The CDR3 DNA sequence: TGTGCCAGCAGCCAAGGTTTCCTTCCTCGCTATGGCTACACCTTC. The whole variable domain, remainder taken from reference TRBV14 and TRBJ1-2, is EAGVTQFPSHSVIEKGQTVTLRCDPISGHDNLYWYRRVMGKEIKFLLHFVKESKQDESGMPNNRFLAERTGGTYSTLKVQPAELEDSGVYFCASSQGFLPRYGYTFGSGTRLTVV.